Following are 14 T cell receptor beta chains from one sample sequenced in a study of response to subunit inactivated influenza vaccine. One entry per CDR3 protein results from TCRdb running MiXCR on the RT-PCR reads. Seen here are about 570,000 distinct CDR3 sequences, roughly 10% observed once, and the top ten hold about 10%. The same specimen was also included in a second study, on T cells expressing NK-cell markers. Per that study: TCR beta cDNA was made by 5'RACE template switching with UMIs.

This specimen consisted of PBMCs from blood, obtained on the day of vaccination. These receptor sequences come from a man aged 50 or older who received an inactivated influenza vaccine.

The CDR3 region is CASSQGSGQGVADTQYF. The CDR3 DNA reads TGTGCCAGCAGCCAAGGTTCGGGACAGGGGGTTGCAGATACGCAGTATTTT. This chain uses TRBV4-2 with TRBJ2-3; 11 nucleotides line up with TRBD1. This CDR3 contains 17 residues. After removal of 1 base from V and 4 bases from J, the junction contained 7 bases not matched to a gene. The V gene's germline CDR1 is LGHNA and CDR2 YNFKEQ.

This sequence joins TRBV7-2 and TRBJ2-7; unclear D gene. Per the germline V gene, CDR1 is SGHTA and CDR2 is FQGNSA. The V end was cut by 2 bases, the J end by 2 bases, with 7 bases between. This CDR3 region has 13 residues. CDR3 region: CASSLLGTYEQYF. CDR3 nucleotides: TGTGCCAGCAGCTTACTAGGAACCTACGAGCAGTACTTC. Together with reference TRBV7-2 and TRBJ2-7, the CDR3 gives the full variable domain: GAGVSQSPSNKVTEKGKDVELRCDPISGHTALYWYRQSLGQGLEFLIYFQGNSAPDKSGLPSDRFSAERTGGSVSTLTIQRTQQEDSAVYLCASSLLGTYEQYFGPGTRLTVT.

This clonotype was seen at least ten times. This chain uses TRBV5-1 with TRBJ2-3, with TRBD2 matching over 11 bases. V trimming: 3 bases; J trimming: 2 bases; junction bases outside the gene matches: 5. This CDR3 has 16 residues. The germline gives CDR1 SGHRS, CDR2 YFSETQ. For the CDR3, the DNA is TGCGCCAGCAGCTCTGGACTAGCGGGTAACACAGATACGCAGTATTTT. This translates into CASSSGLAGNTDTQYF.

The gene calls are TRBV6-2 or TRBV6-3 and TRBJ2-7; 8 bases match TRBD1. The length of the CDR3 is 12 residues. Trimming at V came to 4 bases and at J to 7 bases, leaving 3 bases not matched to a gene. Germline V CDR1 and CDR2: MNHEY, SVGEGT. In DNA form, the CDR3 reads TGTGCCAGCAGTTGGACAGGGTCTGAGCAGTACTTC. Translated: CASSWTGSEQYF.

This clonotype has a count of ten or more. The V and J genes are TRBV5-1 and TRBJ2-5, with D possibly matching TRBD2 (5 bases). Between the trimmed V and J ends, which lost 0 bases and 2 bases, there was a span of 11 bases. The CDR3 is 15 residues long. Germline CDR1 SGHRS, CDR2 YFSETQ. The DNA for the CDR3 is TGCGCCAGCAGCTTGGGGACTGTACTTCAAGAGACCCAGTACTTC. Translation: CASSLGTVLQETQYF.

This clonotype was detected a few times. The rearrangement joins TRBV7-8 to TRBJ2-7, with D perhaps matching TRBD2 (6 bases). This CDR3 contains 16 residues. The V and J ends lost 5 bases and 3 bases respectively, with 20 bases between them. Germline-derived CDR1 and CDR2 are SGHVS and FQNEAQ. The CDR3 here is CASSDNWGDGDYEQYF. For the CDR3, the DNA is TGTGCCAGCAGCGATAATTGGGGGGACGGTGACTACGAGCAGTACTTC.

This clonotype was observed a handful of times. CDR3 sequence reads: CASSHPPGTGGADTQYF. As DNA, the CDR3 is TGTGCCAGCAGCCACCCTCCCGGGACAGGTGGGGCAGATACGCAGTATTTT. The chain employs TRBV2 and TRBJ2-3; 8 bases match TRBD1. Looked up from germline, CDR1 is SNHLY and CDR2 is FYNNEI. The CDR3 has 17 amino acids. V lost 6 bases to trimming and J lost 4 bases; unmatched junction nucleotides: 15.

This clonotype was counted ten times or more. The chain joins TRBV29-1 to TRBJ1-1; D may be TRBD1 (5 bases). The CDR3 is 13 amino acids. Germline V gene sequence: CDR1 SQVTM, CDR2 ANQGSEA. V lost 7 bases and J 1 base, leaving 13 bases between the germline ends. The CDR3 reads CSDTGPRNTEAFF. For the CDR3, the DNA is TGCAGCGATACGGGACCGAGGAACACTGAAGCTTTCTTT.

This clonotype was observed a few times. The CDR3 sequence: CSARETGGSPLHF. The CDR3 bases are TGCAGTGCTAGAGAGACCGGCGGTTCACCCCTCCACTTT. The chain couples TRBV20-1 to TRBJ1-6; D call uncertain. Trimming removed 0 bases from V and 9 bases from J, with 9 bases in between. Germline assignment: CDR1 DFQATT and CDR2 SNEGSKA (reference sequence). This CDR3 contains 13 residues.

In this sample, this clonotype turned up a few times. The V and J genes are TRBV11-2 and TRBJ2-7; D not resolved. This CDR3 has 16 residues. Germline values: CDR1 SGHAT, CDR2 FQNNGV. Trimming shortened V by 8 bases and J by 1 base, and 21 bases separated the two germline ends. CDR3 protein: CASRLGNGAISYEQYF. CDR3 nucleotide sequence: TGTGCCAGCCGATTGGGGAATGGAGCGATTTCCTACGAGCAGTACTTC.

This clonotype was observed many times. This chain joins TRBV7-3 and TRBJ2-1, with TRBD2 identical over 11 bases. From germline, CDR1 is SGHTA and CDR2 FQGTGA. The CDR3 length is 16 residues. V gave up 3 bases and J gave up 3 bases; unmatched junction bases: 4. CDR3 nucleotide sequence: TGTGCCAGCAGCTTCTCGGGACTAGCGGTCTACAATGAGCAGTTCTTC. It specifies CASSFSGLAVYNEQFF.

This clonotype has only a few counts. The chain recombines TRBV6-5 with TRBJ2-5, with TRBD2 as a possible D gene (6 bases). This CDR3 has 17 residues. In germline, CDR1 is MNHEY, CDR2 SVGAGI. V was pared by 2 bases and J by 7 bases, with 23 bases between. The DNA for the CDR3 is TGTGCCAGCAGTTACGTGGAGGGGTCTGGACGGGCGGGGACCCAGTACTTC. This sequence encodes CASSYVEGSGRAGTQYF.

The chain carries TRBV15 and TRBJ1-5; D is ambiguous. CDR1 is LNHNV, CDR2 YYDKDF, per germline (reference sequence). The V end lost 0 bases, the J end lost 3 bases, and 9 bases lay between the germline ends. This CDR3 spans 15 amino acids. DNA for the CDR3: TGTGCCACCAGCAGAGATTTCGGCGACAATCAGCCCCAGCATTTT. Its protein product is CATSRDFGDNQPQHF.

The chain is built from TRBV29-1 and TRBJ2-3; 14 nucleotides align to TRBD2. CDR3 length equals 17 residues. Per the germline V gene, CDR1 is SQVTM and CDR2 is ANQGSEA. V was pared by 5 bases and J by 0 bases, with 7 bases of the junction left unmatched. Here the CDR3 DNA reads TGCAGCGTTTCCGGGACTAGCGGGGGAACCAGCACAGATACGCAGTATTTT. This gives the protein CSVSGTSGGTSTDTQYF.